A single sample is the source of the 19 T cell receptor beta chains below, sequenced in a study of blood T cell repertoires in COVID-19. Data came from immunoSEQ multiplex PCR; TCRdb stores just in-frame clones and leaves some out. Of 130,000 or so clones in the sample, roughly 80% are singletons; the top ten hold around 5%. Sample: peripheral blood. The receptors originated from a woman in her sixties or seventies with COVID-19, enrolled during active disease.

The V and J genes are TRBV6-5 and TRBJ1-5; the match to TRBD1 covers 10 bases. The CDR3 has 15 residues. V lost 4 bases to trimming and J lost 1 base; unmatched junction nucleotides: 1. The germline CDR1 and CDR2 sequences are MNHEY and SVGAGI. For the CDR3, the DNA is TGTGCCAGCAGTTGGGACAGGGGAAGCAATCAGCCCCAGCATTTT. Translation: CASSWDRGSNQPQHF.

V gene TRBV7-9 combines with J gene TRBJ1-4; D possibly corresponds to TRBD1 (6 bases). Germline CDR1 SEHNR, CDR2 FQNEAQ (reference sequence). Trimming took off 5 bases at V and 3 bases at J, with 22 bases between the two ends. The CDR3 consists of 18 residues. The DNA for the CDR3 is TGTGCCAGCAGCCCCCCGGCCGCCTTGGACAGAGCTAATGAAAAACTGTTTTTT. It is translated as CASSPPAALDRANEKLFF.

This rearrangement joins TRBV11-2 to TRBJ1-4, with 10 positions matching TRBD1. The germline CDR1 and CDR2 sequences are SGHAT and FQNNGV. The CDR3 has 15 amino acids. J gave up 8 bases and V 3 bases, and 6 bases lay outside the gene matches. The CDR3 nucleotides read TGTGCCAGCAGCTTGGAGGGACAGGGGTACGAAAAACTGTTTTTT. This gives the protein CASSLEGQGYEKLFF.

This sequence joins TRBV6-5 and TRBJ1-1; TRBD1 is a possible D gene (5 bases). The CDR3 runs to 15 residues. In germline, CDR1 is MNHEY, CDR2 SVGAGI. V was shortened by 7 bases and J by 1 base, with 16 bases between the two germline ends. The CDR3 here is CASTTGGSRNTEAFF. The CDR3 DNA sequence: TGTGCCAGCACCACGGGGGGGAGCCGGAACACTGAAGCTTTCTTT.

The rearrangement joins TRBV5-4 to TRBJ1-2; 9 nucleotides align to TRBD1. CDR1 SGHNT and CDR2 YYREEE come from the germline V gene (reference sequence). V shed 0 bases and J 8 bases; nucleotides not matched to a gene: 14. The CDR3 has 17 amino acids. The CDR3 nucleotides are TGTGCCAGCAGCTTGGAGGGCTCACAGGGGGCACGACGAGGCTACACCTTC. Amino acid sequence: CASSLEGSQGARRGYTF.

This clone was recorded only once. V gene TRBV3-1 (or the pseudogene TRBV3-2) combines with J gene TRBJ1-1; the D gene is possibly TRBD1 (5 bases). Per the germline V gene, CDR1 is LGHDT and CDR2 is YNNKEL (reference sequence). CDR3 length equals 14 residues. V was pared by 1 base and J by 11 bases, with 17 bases between. CDR3 region: CASSQVRAGVQAFF. Here the CDR3 DNA reads TGTGCCAGCAGCCAAGTAAGGGCGGGGGTACAGGCTTTCTTT.

The V and J genes are TRBV7-2 and TRBJ2-5, with D tentatively TRBD2 (5 bases). Trimming took 2 bases from V and 5 from J, leaving 9 bases between them. The germline gives CDR1 SGHTA, CDR2 FQGNSA. This CDR3 is built from 13 residues. As DNA, the CDR3 is TGTGCCAGCAGCTTAAACCGGAGGGAGACCCAGTACTTC. Its translation is CASSLNRRETQYF.

The chain employs TRBV23-1 and TRBJ1-1, with no clear D. TRBV23-1 is given ORF status, its function remaining uncertain. V lost 4 bases, J lost 11 bases, and 5 bases lay in between. This CDR3 has 9 residues. The CDR3 nucleotides read TGCGCCAGCAGTCCCAGGGCTTTCTTT. This gives the protein CASSPRAFF.

This sequence joins TRBV7-2 and TRBJ2-7; 7 bases are shared with TRBD1. CDR1 is SGHTA, CDR2 FQGNSA, per germline. The CDR3 totals 15 residues. Germline trimming cut 5 bases from V and 3 bases from J; bases unmatched to any gene: 10. CDR3 sequence: CASSLRQGSLYEQYF. In DNA, the CDR3 is TGTGCCAGCAGCCTCCGACAGGGCAGCCTCTACGAGCAGTACTTC.

This clone was recorded once. The chain joins TRBV3-1 (or the pseudogene TRBV3-2) to TRBJ1-1; tentative D call: TRBD1 (6 bases). This CDR3 is built from 14 residues. The germline V gene has CDR1 LGHDT and CDR2 YNNKEL (reference sequence). Trimming left V 0 bases short and J 1 base short, with 6 bases between. In nucleotides, the CDR3 is TGTGCCAGCAGCCAAGAACAGGGGAACACTGAAGCTTTCTTT. Residues: CASSQEQGNTEAFF.

In DNA, the CDR3 is TGTGCCAGCAGTTTTGGGGAGCTAGGCTATGGCTACACCTTC. Translating it yields CASSFGELGYGYTF. This chain uses TRBV6-6 with TRBJ1-2; D gene unclear. CDR1 and CDR2 (germline): MNHNY, SVGAGI (reference sequence). Trimming stripped 4 bases from V and 4 bases from J, with 13 bases between. The CDR3 length is 14 residues.

The rearrangement uses TRBV29-1 and TRBJ1-5; D is unclear. V lost 7 bases and J 8 bases, leaving 21 bases between the germline ends. Per the germline V gene, CDR1 is SQVTM and CDR2 is ANQGSEA. This CDR3 has 14 amino acids. The CDR3 nucleotides are TGCAGCGCCGGAATCAACAGCGGCGGTGAGCCCCAGCATTTT. Translated: CSAGINSGGEPQHF.

This sequence joins TRBV6-5 and TRBJ2-2, with 7 bases that match TRBD2. CDR1 and CDR2 (germline): MNHEY, SVGAGI. The trim removed 7 bases at V and 6 bases at J, leaving 5 bases unmatched. The CDR3 length is 13 residues. CDR3 DNA sequence: TGTGCCAGCAATCCCCGGGAGGCCGGGGAGCTGTTTTTT. Protein: CASNPREAGELFF.

The chain recombines TRBV27 with TRBJ2-6; D gene uncertain. V was pared by 5 bases and J by 0 bases, with 5 bases between. CDR1 and CDR2 (germline): MNHEY, SMNVEV (reference sequence). CDR3 length equals 14 residues. The CDR3 DNA follows: TGTGCCAGCAGTCGAGGCTCTGGGGCCAACGTCCTGACTTTC. This translates into CASSRGSGANVLTF.

Concerning this clone itself: One junction end does not reproduce the germline sequence, and a read error may be involved. DNA for the CDR3: TGTACCAGCAGTTCTCCCTTTCTCCCGGGGAGCAATGAGCAGTTCTTC. This codes for CTSSSPFLPGSNEQFF. V and J are TRBV28 and TRBJ2-1; a possible D gene is TRBD2 (5 bases). Per germline, CDR1 MDHEN and CDR2 SYDVKM. CDR3 size: 16 residues.

This clone was recorded only once. The V call is TRBV19, the J call TRBJ2-7; TRBD1 matches at 9 bases. The V gene's germline CDR1 is LNHDA and CDR2 SQIVND (reference sequence). The CDR3 is made up of 13 amino acids. Trimming took 8 bases from V and 6 from J; bases not matched to a gene: 8. The CDR3 region has the DNA TGTGCCAGTGCGGACAGGGGCCTCGGCGAGCAGTACTTC. This codes for CASADRGLGEQYF.

The table lists this clone with a few counts. This chain links TRBV5-1 with TRBJ2-3; the match to TRBD1 covers 11 bases. This CDR3 has 16 amino acids. J lost 1 base, V lost 4 bases, and 5 bases had no gene match. Germline V gives CDR1 SGHRS, CDR2 YFSETQ. In DNA form, the CDR3 reads TGCGCCAGCAGCGCCGGACAGGGGGCAGGCACAGATACGCAGTATTTT. Translation gives CASSAGQGAGTDTQYF.

This chain uses TRBV7-8 with TRBJ2-1; D may be TRBD2 (5 bases). V was pared by 5 bases and J by 9 bases, with 14 bases between. This CDR3 region has 13 residues. Germline loops: CDR1 SGHVS, CDR2 FQNEAQ. CDR3 coding DNA: TGTGCCAGCAGCCCGTACCCGGCGGGTGAGCAGTTCTTC. This sequence encodes CASSPYPAGEQFF.

This clone was detected once. This sequence joins TRBV6-5 and TRBJ1-2; TRBD1 aligns across 9 bases. The ends lost 6 bases at V and 8 bases at J; junction bases unmatched: 10. CDR1 is MNHEY, CDR2 SVGAGI, per germline. This CDR3 contains 14 residues. CDR3 in amino acids: CASRSDRGIFGYTF. The CDR3 bases are TGTGCCAGCAGATCCGACAGGGGGATTTTCGGCTACACCTTC.